One TCR beta chain is described in this entry. Its antigen is undetermined. This record comes from a study of CXCR3-negative and CXCR3-positive naive CD8 T cells. For the study at large: Summed over all libraries, TRB reads came to around 140 million, with about 1.5 +/- 0.3 million per library.

Overall study results and limits: When CXCR3-positive naive cells were set against CXCR3-negative naive cells, the former had more hydrophobic TRB CDR3s. Similar TRBV-TRBJ usage was seen in naive cells (both CXCR3-negative and CXCR3-positive), but memory cells differed. Naive subsets were similarly diverse, while memory CD8+ repertoires were much less diverse.

The libraries of TRB cDNA were prepared using 5' RACE with UMI labels. TCRdb reprocessed the 5' RACE reads, with one entry per CDR3 protein and no DNA. This repertoire comprises roughly 120,000 distinct CDR3 sequences; its ten largest clones make up under 0.75%. The germline V gene has CDR1 SEHNR and CDR2 FQNEAQ (reference sequence). The CDR3 consists of 13 residues. J is TRBJ2-7 and V is TRBV7-9; TCRdb selects TRBD2, and the lack of DNA leaves this call unchecked. Input material: naive CXCR3+ CD8+ T cells from blood. Sample subset: CD45RO-CCR7+CD27+CD95- naive CD8+ T cells expressing CXCR3 (TNR3+). The receptor comes from a human donor in good health. Some clones in this sample may be carry-over from other donors' samples. CDR3 amino acids: CAISGVAAYEQYF.